This is a list of T cell receptor beta chains from one sample in a study of siplizumab effects on memory and regulatory T cells. Generated by immunoSEQ multiplex PCR, the TCRdb table keeps only in-frame clones and is missing some. The sample consists of 90,000 to 140,000 clones, under 95% of them appearing once. The material sequenced was CD4+ T cells sorted from blood. The receptors were gathered from a human donor in good health. CDR3s include the opening cysteine and the closing phenylalanine or tryptophan. The order of the fields is D gene, J gene, clone size, V gene, CDR3 protein, CDR3 DNA. The D gene is left open where the match is weak. Rows give clone size only sometimes, using once, few, many, or a class for an expanded clone.

D gene: NA; J gene: TRBJ2-7; clone size: NA; V gene: TRBV7-9; CDR3 protein: CASSPTGGGFYEQYF; CDR3 DNA: TGTGCCAGCAGCCCCACCGGGGGCGGGTTTTACGAGCAGTACTTC
D gene: TRBD2; J gene: TRBJ2-1; clone size: NA; V gene: TRBV2; CDR3 protein: CASGRVSSGNNEQFF; CDR3 DNA: TGTGCCAGTGGGAGGGTATCTAGCGGAAACAATGAGCAGTTCTTC
D gene: TRBD1; J gene: TRBJ2-2; clone size: NA; V gene: TRBV5-1; CDR3 protein: CASSPNRGTTGELFF; CDR3 DNA: TGCGCCAGCAGCCCCAACAGGGGTACCACCGGGGAGCTGTTTTTT
D gene: NA; J gene: TRBJ1-2; clone size: few; V gene: TRBV7-9; CDR3 protein: CASSLVAGSYTF; CDR3 DNA: TGTGCCAGCAGCTTAGTCGCAGGGAGCTACACCTTC
D gene: NA; J gene: TRBJ2-3; clone size: NA; V gene: TRBV5-1; CDR3 protein: CASSLAGGDTQYF; CDR3 DNA: TGCGCCAGCAGCTTGGCCGGTGGAGATACGCAGTATTTT
D gene: TRBD1; J gene: TRBJ1-2; clone size: few; V gene: TRBV14; CDR3 protein: CASSLTGDKHYGYTF; CDR3 DNA: TGTGCCAGCAGCTTAACAGGGGACAAGCACTATGGCTACACCTTC
D gene: NA; J gene: TRBJ2-6; clone size: NA; V gene: TRBV2; CDR3 protein: CASSGGVKGSGANVLTF; CDR3 DNA: TGTGCCAGCAGTGGCGGCGTCAAGGGCTCTGGGGCCAACGTCCTGACTTTC
D gene: NA; J gene: TRBJ1-4; clone size: NA; V gene: TRBV6-1; CDR3 protein: CASSGGTGTTNEKLFF; CDR3 DNA: TGTGCCAGCAGTGGGGGAACAGGGACTACTAATGAAAAACTGTTTTTT
D gene: TRBD1; J gene: TRBJ1-1; clone size: NA; V gene: TRBV18; CDR3 protein: CASSPDRVGEAFF; CDR3 DNA: TGTGCCAGCTCACCGGACAGGGTTGGTGAAGCTTTCTTT
D gene: NA; J gene: TRBJ2-4; clone size: NA; V gene: TRBV5-1; CDR3 protein: CASSLEGGKNIQYF; CDR3 DNA: TGCGCCAGCAGCTTGGAAGGGGGCAAAAACATTCAGTACTTC
D gene: NA; J gene: TRBJ1-1; clone size: NA; V gene: TRBV6-4; CDR3 protein: CASSPYMRTNTEAFF; CDR3 DNA: TGTGCCAGCAGTCCCTATATGAGGACGAACACTGAAGCTTTCTTT
D gene: NA; J gene: TRBJ1-1; clone size: NA; V gene: TRBV5-6; CDR3 protein: CASSSTGRTLNTEAFF; CDR3 DNA: TGTGCCAGCAGCTCCACAGGGCGAACCCTGAACACTGAAGCTTTCTTT
D gene: NA; J gene: TRBJ1-5; clone size: NA; V gene: TRBV6-5; CDR3 protein: CASSYSGLANQPQHF; CDR3 DNA: TGTGCCAGCAGTTATTCAGGGTTGGCCAATCAGCCCCAGCATTTT
D gene: NA; J gene: TRBJ2-1; clone size: NA; V gene: TRBV9; CDR3 protein: CASSGSLRRVYNEQFF; CDR3 DNA: TGTGCCAGCAGCGGATCTCTGAGGCGGGTCTACAATGAGCAGTTCTTC
D gene: TRBD2; J gene: TRBJ2-1; clone size: NA; V gene: TRBV19; CDR3 protein: CASQRTSGNSHNEQFF; CDR3 DNA: TGTGCCAGCCAGCGGACTAGCGGGAACTCCCACAATGAGCAGTTCTTC
D gene: NA; J gene: TRBJ2-5; clone size: NA; V gene: TRBV5-4; CDR3 protein: CASSLQGRDEETQYF; CDR3 DNA: TGTGCCAGCAGCTTACAGGGTCGGGACGAAGAGACCCAGTACTTC
D gene: TRBD1; J gene: TRBJ2-7; clone size: NA; V gene: TRBV27; CDR3 protein: CASSQKTGRDEQYF; CDR3 DNA: TGTGCCAGCAGTCAAAAGACAGGGCGCGACGAGCAGTACTTC
D gene: TRBD1; J gene: TRBJ1-1; clone size: NA; V gene: TRBV6-5; CDR3 protein: CASRDRVTEAFF; CDR3 DNA: TGTGCCAGCCGGGACAGGGTCACTGAAGCTTTCTTT
D gene: NA; J gene: TRBJ1-2; clone size: NA; V gene: TRBV19; CDR3 protein: CASSMRSGSGGYTF; CDR3 DNA: TGTGCCAGTAGTATGCGGTCCGGGTCGGGCGGCTACACCTTC
D gene: NA; J gene: TRBJ1-3; clone size: NA; V gene: TRBV13; CDR3 protein: CASQTVGPGNTIYF; CDR3 DNA: TGTGCCAGTCAAACGGTCGGCCCTGGAAACACCATATATTTT
D gene: NA; J gene: TRBJ1-5; clone size: NA; V gene: TRBV19; CDR3 protein: CASSINTGGQPQHF; CDR3 DNA: TGTGCCAGTAGTATCAATACTGGCGGCCAGCCCCAGCATTTT
D gene: TRBD1; J gene: TRBJ2-7; clone size: NA; V gene: TRBV27; CDR3 protein: CASSNRDRSYEQYF; CDR3 DNA: TGTGCCAGCAGCAACCGGGACAGATCTTACGAGCAGTACTTC
D gene: NA; J gene: TRBJ1-1; clone size: NA; V gene: TRBV6-4; CDR3 protein: CASRIRGGLDTEAFF; CDR3 DNA: TGTGCCAGCAGGATTAGGGGGGGATTGGACACTGAAGCTTTCTTT
D gene: NA; J gene: TRBJ1-2; clone size: NA; V gene: TRBV29-1; CDR3 protein: CSVDPANYGYTF; CDR3 DNA: TGCAGCGTTGACCCAGCTAACTATGGCTACACCTTC
D gene: NA; J gene: TRBJ1-2; clone size: NA; V gene: TRBV30; CDR3 protein: CAWSPPGGAPYGYTF; CDR3 DNA: TGTGCCTGGAGCCCTCCCGGGGGAGCTCCCTATGGCTACACCTTC
D gene: NA; J gene: TRBJ1-4; clone size: NA; V gene: TRBV19; CDR3 protein: CASSRGAEKLFF; CDR3 DNA: TGTGCCAGTAGTAGAGGAGCGGAGAAACTGTTTTTT
D gene: NA; J gene: TRBJ1-5; clone size: NA; V gene: TRBV5-6; CDR3 protein: CASTLGVSNQPQHF; CDR3 DNA: TGTGCCAGCACCCTGGGGGTCAGCAATCAGCCCCAGCATTTT
D gene: NA; J gene: TRBJ2-5; clone size: NA; V gene: TRBV19; CDR3 protein: CASSSMWASGVETQYF; CDR3 DNA: TGTGCCAGTAGTAGTATGTGGGCGTCGGGGGTGGAGACCCAGTACTTC
D gene: NA; J gene: TRBJ1-5; clone size: NA; V gene: TRBV6-5; CDR3 protein: CANRQGQNQPQHF; CDR3 DNA: TGTGCCAACAGACAAGGCCAGAATCAGCCCCAGCATTTT
D gene: NA; J gene: TRBJ1-4; clone size: NA; V gene: TRBV10-2; CDR3 protein: CASSDYPQGQGEKLFF; CDR3 DNA: TGCGCCAGCAGTGACTATCCTCAGGGGCAGGGTGAAAAACTGTTTTTT
D gene: TRBD2; J gene: TRBJ2-7; clone size: NA; V gene: TRBV6-4; CDR3 protein: CASSQSGKGFSYEQYF; CDR3 DNA: TGTGCCAGCAGTCAAAGCGGGAAGGGGTTCTCCTACGAGCAGTACTTC